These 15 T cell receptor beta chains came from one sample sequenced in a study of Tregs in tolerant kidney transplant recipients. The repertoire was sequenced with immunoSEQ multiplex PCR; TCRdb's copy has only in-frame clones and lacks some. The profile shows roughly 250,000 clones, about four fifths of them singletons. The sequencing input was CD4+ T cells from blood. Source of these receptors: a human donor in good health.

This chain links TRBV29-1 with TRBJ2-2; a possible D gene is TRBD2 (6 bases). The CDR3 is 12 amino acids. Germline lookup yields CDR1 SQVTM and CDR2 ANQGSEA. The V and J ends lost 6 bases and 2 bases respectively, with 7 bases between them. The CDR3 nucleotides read TGCAGCGTGGGGACTAACACCGGGGAGCTGTTTTTT. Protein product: CSVGTNTGELFF.

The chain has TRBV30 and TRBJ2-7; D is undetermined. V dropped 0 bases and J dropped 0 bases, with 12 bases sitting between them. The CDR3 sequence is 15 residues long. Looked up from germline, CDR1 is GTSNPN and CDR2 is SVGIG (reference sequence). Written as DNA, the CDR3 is TGTGCCTGGAGTGTATGGGCAATAAGCTCCTACGAGCAGTACTTC. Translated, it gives CAWSVWAISSYEQYF.

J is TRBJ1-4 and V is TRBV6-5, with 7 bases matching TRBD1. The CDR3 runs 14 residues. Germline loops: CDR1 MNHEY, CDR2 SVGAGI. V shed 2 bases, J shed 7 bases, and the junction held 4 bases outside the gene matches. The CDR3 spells CASSYERGLEKLFF. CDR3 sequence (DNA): TGTGCCAGCAGTTACGAGAGGGGGCTTGAAAAACTGTTTTTT.

CDR3 coding DNA: TGTGCCATCAGGGAAAGCTTGAACACTGAAGCTTTCTTT. The encoded protein is CAIRESLNTEAFF. The genes are TRBV10-3 and TRBJ1-1; D unclear. This CDR3 region has 13 residues. Trimming cost V 6 bases and J 0 bases, with 8 bases left between them. Germline V CDR1 and CDR2: ENHRY, SYGVKD.

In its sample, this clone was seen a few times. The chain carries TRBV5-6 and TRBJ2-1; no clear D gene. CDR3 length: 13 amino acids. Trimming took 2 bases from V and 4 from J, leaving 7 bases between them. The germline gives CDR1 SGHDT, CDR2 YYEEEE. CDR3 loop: CASSLPGYNEQFF. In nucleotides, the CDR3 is TGTGCCAGCAGCTTACCGGGTTACAATGAGCAGTTCTTC.

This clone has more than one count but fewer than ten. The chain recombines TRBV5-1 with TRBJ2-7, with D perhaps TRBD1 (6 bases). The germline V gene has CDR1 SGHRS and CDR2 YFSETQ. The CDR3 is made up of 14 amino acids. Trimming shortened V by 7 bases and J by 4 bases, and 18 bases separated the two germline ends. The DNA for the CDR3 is TGCGCCAGCTCAGACACCAGGGGTTCTTACGAGCAGTACTTC. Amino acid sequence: CASSDTRGSYEQYF.

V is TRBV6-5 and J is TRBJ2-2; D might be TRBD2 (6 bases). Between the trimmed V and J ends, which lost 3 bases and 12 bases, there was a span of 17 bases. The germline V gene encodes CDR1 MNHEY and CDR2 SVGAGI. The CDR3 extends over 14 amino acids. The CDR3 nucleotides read TGTGCCAGCAGTTATCTGGGACTTGAGGTGAAGCTGTTTTTT. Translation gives CASSYLGLEVKLFF.

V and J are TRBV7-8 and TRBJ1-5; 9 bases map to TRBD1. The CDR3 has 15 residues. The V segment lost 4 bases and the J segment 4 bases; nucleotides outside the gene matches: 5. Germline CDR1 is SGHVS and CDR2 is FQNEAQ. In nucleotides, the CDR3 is TGTGCCAGCAGCTCGACGACAGGGGGGAATCAGCCCCAGCATTTT. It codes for CASSSTTGGNQPQHF.

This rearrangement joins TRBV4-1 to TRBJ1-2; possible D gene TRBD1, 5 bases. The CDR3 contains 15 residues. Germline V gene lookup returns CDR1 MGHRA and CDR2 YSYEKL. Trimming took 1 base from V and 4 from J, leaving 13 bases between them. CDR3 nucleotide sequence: TGCGCCAGCAGCCAAGTTGTTACCGGGGCCTATGGCTACACCTTC. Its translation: CASSQVVTGAYGYTF.

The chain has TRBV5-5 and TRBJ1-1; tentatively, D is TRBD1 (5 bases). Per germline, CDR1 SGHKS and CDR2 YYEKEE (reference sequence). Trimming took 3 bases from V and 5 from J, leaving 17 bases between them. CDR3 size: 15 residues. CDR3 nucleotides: TGTGCCAGCAGCTCGATGGGGCAGGTGGGGACTGAAGCTTTCTTT. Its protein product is CASSSMGQVGTEAFF.

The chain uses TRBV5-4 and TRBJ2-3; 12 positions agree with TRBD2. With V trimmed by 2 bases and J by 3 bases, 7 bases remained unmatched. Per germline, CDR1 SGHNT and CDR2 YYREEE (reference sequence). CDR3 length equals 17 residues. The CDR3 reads CASSLGTSGLRTDTQYF. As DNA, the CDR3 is TGTGCCAGCAGCTTAGGGACTAGCGGGCTAAGGACAGATACGCAGTATTTT.

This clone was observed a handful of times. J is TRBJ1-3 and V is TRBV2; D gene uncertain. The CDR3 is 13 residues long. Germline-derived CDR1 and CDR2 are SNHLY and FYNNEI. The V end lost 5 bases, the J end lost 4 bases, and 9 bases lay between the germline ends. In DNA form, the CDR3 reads TGTGCCAGCAGTCCGGACGTAGGAAACACCATATATTTT. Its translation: CASSPDVGNTIYF.

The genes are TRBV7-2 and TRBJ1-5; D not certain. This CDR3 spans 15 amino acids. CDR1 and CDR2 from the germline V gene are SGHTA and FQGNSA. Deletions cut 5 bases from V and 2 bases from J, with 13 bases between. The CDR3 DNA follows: TGTGCCAGCAGCCCAGGTCCGGCGGGCAATCAGCCCCAGCATTTT. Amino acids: CASSPGPAGNQPQHF.

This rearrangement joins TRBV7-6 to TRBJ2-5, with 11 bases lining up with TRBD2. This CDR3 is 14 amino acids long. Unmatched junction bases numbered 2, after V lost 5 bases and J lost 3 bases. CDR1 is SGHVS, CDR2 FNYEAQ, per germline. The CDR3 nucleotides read TGTGCCAGCAGCAAGGGACTAGCGGAAGAGACCCAGTACTTC. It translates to CASSKGLAEETQYF.

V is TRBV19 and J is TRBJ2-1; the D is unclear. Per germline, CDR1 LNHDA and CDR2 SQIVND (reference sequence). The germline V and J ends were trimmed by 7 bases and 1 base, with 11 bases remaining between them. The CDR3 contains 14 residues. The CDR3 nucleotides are TGTGCCAGTACTCCGGTCCTATCCTACAATGAGCAGTTCTTC. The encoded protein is CASTPVLSYNEQFF. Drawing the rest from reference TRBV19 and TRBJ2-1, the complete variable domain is DGGITQSPKYLFRKEGQNVTLSCEQNLNHDAMYWYRQDPGQGLRLIYYSQIVNDFQKGDIAEGYSVSREKKESFPLTVTSAQKNPTAFYLCASTPVLSYNEQFFGPGTRLTVL.